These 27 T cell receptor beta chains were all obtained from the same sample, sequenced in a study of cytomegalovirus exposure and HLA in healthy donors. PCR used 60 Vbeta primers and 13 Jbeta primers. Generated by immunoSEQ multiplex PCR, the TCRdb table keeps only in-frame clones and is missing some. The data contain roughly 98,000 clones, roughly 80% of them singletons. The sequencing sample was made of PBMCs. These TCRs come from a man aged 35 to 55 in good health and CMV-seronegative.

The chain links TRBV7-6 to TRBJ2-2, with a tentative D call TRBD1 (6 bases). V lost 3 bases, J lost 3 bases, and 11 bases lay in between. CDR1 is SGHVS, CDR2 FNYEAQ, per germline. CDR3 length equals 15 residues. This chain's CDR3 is CASSLMGADTGELFF. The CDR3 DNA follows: TGTGCCAGCAGCTTGATGGGGGCCGACACCGGGGAGCTGTTTTTT.

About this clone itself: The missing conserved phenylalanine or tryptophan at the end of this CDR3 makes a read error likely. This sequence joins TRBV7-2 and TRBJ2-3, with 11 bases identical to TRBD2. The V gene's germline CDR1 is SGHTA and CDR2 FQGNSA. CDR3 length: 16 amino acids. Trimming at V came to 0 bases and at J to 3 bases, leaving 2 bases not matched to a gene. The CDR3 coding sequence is TGTGCCAGCAGCTTAGCCCCTAGCGGGGGGACAGATACGCAGTATCTT. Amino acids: CASSLAPSGGTDTQYL.

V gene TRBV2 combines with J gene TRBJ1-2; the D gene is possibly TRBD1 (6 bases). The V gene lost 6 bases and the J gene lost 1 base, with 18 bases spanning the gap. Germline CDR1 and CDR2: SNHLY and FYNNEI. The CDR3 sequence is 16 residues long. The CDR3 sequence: CASRATSSGVNYGYTF. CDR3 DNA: TGTGCCAGCAGGGCTACCTCGTCAGGGGTTAACTATGGCTACACCTTC.

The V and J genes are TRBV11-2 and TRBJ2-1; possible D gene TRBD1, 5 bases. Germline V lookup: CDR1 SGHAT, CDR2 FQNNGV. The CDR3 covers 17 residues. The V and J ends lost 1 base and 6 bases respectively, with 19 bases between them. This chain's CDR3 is CASSLVVRVSGINEQFF. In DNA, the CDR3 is TGTGCCAGCAGCTTAGTTGTTAGGGTGTCAGGGATCAATGAGCAGTTCTTC.

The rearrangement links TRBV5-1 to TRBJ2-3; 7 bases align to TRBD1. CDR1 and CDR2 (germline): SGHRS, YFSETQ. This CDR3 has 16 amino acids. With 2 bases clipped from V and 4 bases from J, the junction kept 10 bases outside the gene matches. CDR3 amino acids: CASSFGTVGDSDTQYF. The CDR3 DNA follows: TGCGCCAGCAGCTTTGGGACAGTAGGAGACTCAGATACGCAGTATTTT. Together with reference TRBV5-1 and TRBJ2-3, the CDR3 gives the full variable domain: KAGVTQTPRYLIKTRGQQVTLSCSPISGHRSVSWYQQTPGQGLQFLFEYFSETQRNKGNFPGRFSGRQFSNSRSEMNVSTLELGDSALYLCASSFGTVGDSDTQYFGPGTRLTVL.

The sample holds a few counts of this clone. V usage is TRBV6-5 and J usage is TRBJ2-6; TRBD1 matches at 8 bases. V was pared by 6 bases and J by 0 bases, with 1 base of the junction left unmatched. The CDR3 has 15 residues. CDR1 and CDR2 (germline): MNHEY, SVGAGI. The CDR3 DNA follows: TGTGCCAGCAGCAGGGGGCTCTCTGGGGCCAACGTCCTGACTTTC. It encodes CASSRGLSGANVLTF.

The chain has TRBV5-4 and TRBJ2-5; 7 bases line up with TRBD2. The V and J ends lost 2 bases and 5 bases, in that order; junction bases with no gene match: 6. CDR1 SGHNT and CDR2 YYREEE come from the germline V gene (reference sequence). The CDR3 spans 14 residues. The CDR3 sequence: CASSFAGAGETQYF. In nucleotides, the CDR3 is TGTGCCAGCAGCTTTGCGGGAGCAGGGGAGACCCAGTACTTC.

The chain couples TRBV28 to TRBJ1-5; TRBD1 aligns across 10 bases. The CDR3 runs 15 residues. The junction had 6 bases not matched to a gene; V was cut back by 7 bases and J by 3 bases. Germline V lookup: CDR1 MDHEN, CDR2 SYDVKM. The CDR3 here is CASTRDRGNNQPQHF. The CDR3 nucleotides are TGTGCCAGCACCCGGGACAGGGGTAACAATCAGCCCCAGCATTTT.

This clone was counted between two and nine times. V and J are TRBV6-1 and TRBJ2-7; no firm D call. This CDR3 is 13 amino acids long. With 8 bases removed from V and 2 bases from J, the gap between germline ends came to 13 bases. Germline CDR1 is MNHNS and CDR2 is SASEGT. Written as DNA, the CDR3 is TGTGCCAGCGGAGTCCCTGTTCCCTACGAGCAGTACTTC. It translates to CASGVPVPYEQYF.

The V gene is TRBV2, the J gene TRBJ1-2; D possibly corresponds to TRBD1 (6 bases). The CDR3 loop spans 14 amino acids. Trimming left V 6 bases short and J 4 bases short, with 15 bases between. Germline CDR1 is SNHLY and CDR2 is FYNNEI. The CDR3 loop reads CASSGDGGLYGYTF. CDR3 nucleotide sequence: TGTGCCAGCAGCGGGGACGGGGGGCTCTATGGCTACACCTTC.

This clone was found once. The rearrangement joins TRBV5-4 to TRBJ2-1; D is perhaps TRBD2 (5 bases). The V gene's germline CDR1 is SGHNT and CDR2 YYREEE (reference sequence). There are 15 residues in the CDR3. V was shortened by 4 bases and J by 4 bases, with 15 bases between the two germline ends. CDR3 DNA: TGTGCCAGCAGCCCGACTAATCTCCTTTACAATGAGCAGTTCTTC. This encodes CASSPTNLLYNEQFF.

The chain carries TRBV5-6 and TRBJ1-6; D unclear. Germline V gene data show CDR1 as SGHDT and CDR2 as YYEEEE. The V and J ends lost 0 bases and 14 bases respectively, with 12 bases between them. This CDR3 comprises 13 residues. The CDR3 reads CASSLGASTALHF. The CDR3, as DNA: TGTGCCAGCAGCTTGGGCGCGTCAACGGCCCTCCACTTT.

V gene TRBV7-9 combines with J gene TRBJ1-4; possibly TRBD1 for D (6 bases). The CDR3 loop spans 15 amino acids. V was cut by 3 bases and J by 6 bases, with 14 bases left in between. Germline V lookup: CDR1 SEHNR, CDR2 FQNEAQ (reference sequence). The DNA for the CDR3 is TGTGCCAGCAGCTTTATGGGGGCCCGGGATGAAAAACTGTTTTTT. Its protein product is CASSFMGARDEKLFF.

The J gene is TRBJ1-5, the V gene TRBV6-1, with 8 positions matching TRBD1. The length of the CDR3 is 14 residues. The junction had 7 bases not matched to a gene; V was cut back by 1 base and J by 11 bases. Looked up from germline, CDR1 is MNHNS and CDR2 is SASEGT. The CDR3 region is CASSEGSGGESQHF. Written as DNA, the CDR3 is TGTGCCAGCAGTGAAGGGTCAGGGGGCGAGTCCCAGCATTTT.

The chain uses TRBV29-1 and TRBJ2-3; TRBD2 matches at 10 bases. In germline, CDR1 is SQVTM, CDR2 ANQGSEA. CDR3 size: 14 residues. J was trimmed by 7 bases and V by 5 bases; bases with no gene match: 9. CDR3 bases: TGCAGCGTTTTTGATCAGCGGGAGGGATATACGCAGTATTTT. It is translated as CSVFDQREGYTQYF.

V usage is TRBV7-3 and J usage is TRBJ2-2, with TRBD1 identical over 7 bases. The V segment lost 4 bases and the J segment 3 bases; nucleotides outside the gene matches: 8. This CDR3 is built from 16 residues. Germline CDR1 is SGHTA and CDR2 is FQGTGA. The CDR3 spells CASSSLRQGYTGELFF. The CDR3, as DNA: TGTGCCAGCAGCTCATTACGACAGGGTTACACCGGGGAGCTGTTTTTT. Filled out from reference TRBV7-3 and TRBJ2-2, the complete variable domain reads GAGVSQTPSNKVTEKGKYVELRCDPISGHTALYWYRQSLGQGPEFLIYFQGTGAADDSGLPNDRFFAVRPEGSVSTLKIQRTERGDSAVYLCASSSLRQGYTGELFFGEGSRLTVL.

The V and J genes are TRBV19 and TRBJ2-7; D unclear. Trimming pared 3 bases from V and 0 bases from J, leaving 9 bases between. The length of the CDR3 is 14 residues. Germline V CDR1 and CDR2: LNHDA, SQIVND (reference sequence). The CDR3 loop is CASSIQATSYEQYF. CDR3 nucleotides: TGTGCCAGTAGTATCCAGGCAACCTCCTACGAGCAGTACTTC.

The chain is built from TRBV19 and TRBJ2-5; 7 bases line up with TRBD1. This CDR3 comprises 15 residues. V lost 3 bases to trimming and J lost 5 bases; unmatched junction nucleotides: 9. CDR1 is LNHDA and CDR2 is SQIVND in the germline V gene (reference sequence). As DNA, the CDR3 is TGTGCCAGTAGTATCCGGACAGGATTGTGGGAGACCCAGTACTTC. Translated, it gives CASSIRTGLWETQYF.

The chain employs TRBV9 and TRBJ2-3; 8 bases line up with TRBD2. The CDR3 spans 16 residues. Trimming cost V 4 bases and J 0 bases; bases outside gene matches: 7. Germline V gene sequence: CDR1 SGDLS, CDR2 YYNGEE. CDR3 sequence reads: CASSPKLAASTDTQYF. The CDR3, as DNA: TGTGCCAGCAGCCCTAAACTAGCGGCTAGCACAGATACGCAGTATTTT.

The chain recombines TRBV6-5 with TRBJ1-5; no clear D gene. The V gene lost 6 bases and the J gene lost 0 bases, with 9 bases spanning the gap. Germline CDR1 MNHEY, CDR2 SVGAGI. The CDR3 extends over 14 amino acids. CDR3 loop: CASSKRDSNQPQHF. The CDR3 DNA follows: TGTGCCAGCAGCAAGAGAGATAGCAATCAGCCCCAGCATTTT.

This CDR3 is CASSLSRGFEQFF. The DNA for the CDR3 is TGTGCCAGCAGTTTATCGCGGGGTTTTGAGCAGTTCTTC. This chain links TRBV27 with TRBJ2-1; tentatively, D is TRBD2 (6 bases). Trimming left V 0 bases short and J 9 bases short, with 9 bases between. The CDR3 is made up of 13 amino acids. Germline assignment: CDR1 MNHEY and CDR2 SMNVEV (reference sequence).

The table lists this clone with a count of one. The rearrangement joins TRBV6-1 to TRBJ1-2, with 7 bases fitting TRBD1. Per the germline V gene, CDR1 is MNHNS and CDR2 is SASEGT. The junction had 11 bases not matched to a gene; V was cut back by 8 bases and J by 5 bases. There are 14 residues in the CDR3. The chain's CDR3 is CASAPTGTAYGYTF. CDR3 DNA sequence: TGTGCCAGCGCACCAACCGGGACAGCTTATGGCTACACCTTC.

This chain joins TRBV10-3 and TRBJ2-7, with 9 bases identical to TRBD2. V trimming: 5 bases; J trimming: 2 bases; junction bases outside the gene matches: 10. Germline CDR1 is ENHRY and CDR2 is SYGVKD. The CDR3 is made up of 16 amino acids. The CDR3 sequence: CAISPGLASNAYEQYF. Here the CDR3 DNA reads TGTGCCATCAGTCCGGGACTAGCCTCAAACGCCTACGAGCAGTACTTC.

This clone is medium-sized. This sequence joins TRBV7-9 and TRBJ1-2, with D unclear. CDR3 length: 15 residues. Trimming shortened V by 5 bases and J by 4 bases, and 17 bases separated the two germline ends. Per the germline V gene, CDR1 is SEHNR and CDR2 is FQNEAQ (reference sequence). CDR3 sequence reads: CASSRDDGPVYGYTF. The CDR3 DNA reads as TGTGCCAGCAGCCGGGATGATGGGCCAGTCTATGGCTACACCTTC.

The CDR3 DNA reads as TGTGCCTGGACCCCCCGACGGGGGAATTCACCCCTCCACTTT. Its translation is CAWTPRRGNSPLHF. The chain joins TRBV30 to TRBJ1-6; tentative D call: TRBD1 (5 bases). V lost 4 bases and J 7 bases, leaving 14 bases between the germline ends. The CDR3 sequence is 14 residues long. The germline V gene encodes CDR1 GTSNPN and CDR2 SVGIG (reference sequence).

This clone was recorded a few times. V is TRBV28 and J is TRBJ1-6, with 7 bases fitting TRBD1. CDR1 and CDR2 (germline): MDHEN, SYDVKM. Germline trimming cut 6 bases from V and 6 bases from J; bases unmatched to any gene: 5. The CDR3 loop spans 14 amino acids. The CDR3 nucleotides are TGTGCCAGCAGACTGGGACAGTTTAATTCACCCCTCCACTTT. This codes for CASRLGQFNSPLHF.

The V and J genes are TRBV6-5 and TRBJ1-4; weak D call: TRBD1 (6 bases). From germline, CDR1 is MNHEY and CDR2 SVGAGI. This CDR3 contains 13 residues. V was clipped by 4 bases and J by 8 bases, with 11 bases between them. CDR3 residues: CASSSQTGEKLFF. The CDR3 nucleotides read TGTGCCAGCAGTTCGCAGACAGGAGAAAAACTGTTTTTT.